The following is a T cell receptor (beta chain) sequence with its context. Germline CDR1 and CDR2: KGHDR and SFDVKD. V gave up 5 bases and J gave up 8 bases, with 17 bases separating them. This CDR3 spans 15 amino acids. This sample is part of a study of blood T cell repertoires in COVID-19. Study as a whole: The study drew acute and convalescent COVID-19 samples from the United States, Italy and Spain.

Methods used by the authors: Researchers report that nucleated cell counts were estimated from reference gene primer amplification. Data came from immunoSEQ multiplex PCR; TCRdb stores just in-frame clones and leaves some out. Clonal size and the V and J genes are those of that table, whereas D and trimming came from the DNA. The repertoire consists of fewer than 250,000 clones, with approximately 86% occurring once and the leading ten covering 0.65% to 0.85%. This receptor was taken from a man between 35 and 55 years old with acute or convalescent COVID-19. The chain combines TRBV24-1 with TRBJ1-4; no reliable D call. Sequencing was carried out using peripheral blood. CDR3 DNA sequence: TGTGCCACCAGTGCCTTGGAGGGCGTGAGGGAAAAACTGTTTTTT. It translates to CATSALEGVREKLFF.